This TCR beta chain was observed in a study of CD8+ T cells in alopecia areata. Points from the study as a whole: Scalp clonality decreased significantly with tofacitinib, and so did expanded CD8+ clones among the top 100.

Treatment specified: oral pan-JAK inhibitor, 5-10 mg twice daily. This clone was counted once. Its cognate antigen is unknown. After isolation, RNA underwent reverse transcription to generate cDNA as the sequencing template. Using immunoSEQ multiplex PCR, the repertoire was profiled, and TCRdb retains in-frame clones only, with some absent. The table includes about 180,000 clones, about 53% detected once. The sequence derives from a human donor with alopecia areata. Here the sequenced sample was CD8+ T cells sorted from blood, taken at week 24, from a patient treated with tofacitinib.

In DNA, the CDR3 is TGTGCCTGGAAGGCAGGGGCGAACACTGAAGCTTTCTTT. It specifies CAWKAGANTEAFF. The rearrangement links TRBV30 to TRBJ1-1; D might be TRBD1 (6 bases). Trimming left V 4 bases short and J 1 base short, with 10 bases between. This CDR3 is built from 13 residues. Germline V CDR1 and CDR2: GTSNPN, SVGIG (reference sequence). Filled out from reference TRBV30 and TRBJ1-1, the complete variable domain reads SQTIHQWPATLVQPVGSPLSLECTVEGTSNPNLYWYRQAAGRGLQLLFYSVGIGQISSEVPQNLSASRPQDRQFILSSKKLLLSDSGFYLCAWKAGANTEAFFGQGTRLTVV.